Following are 24 T cell receptor beta chains from one sample sequenced in a study of OX40 agonist ivuxolimab in advanced cancers. Repertoires were generated with immunoSEQ multiplex PCR, while TCRdb's copy carries only in-frame clones and drops some. The sample lists more than 20,000 clones, approximately 86% occurring once. The sequences come from CD4+ or CD8+ T cells sorted from blood, collected in a trial of the OX40 agonist ivuxolimab. These receptor sequences come from an adult with an advanced solid tumor such as melanoma, head and neck, liver or kidney cancer.

This chain links TRBV6-5 with TRBJ2-7; 7 bases match TRBD1. CDR3 length equals 14 residues. The germline CDR1 and CDR2 sequences are MNHEY and SVGAGI. Trimming at V came to 6 bases and at J to 4 bases, leaving 9 bases not matched to a gene. CDR3 loop: CASRLQGFGYEQYF. CDR3 nucleotide sequence: TGTGCCAGCAGATTACAGGGGTTCGGGTACGAGCAGTACTTC.

The chain has TRBV19 and TRBJ2-1, with 7 nucleotides matching TRBD2. This CDR3 comprises 13 residues. Trimming at V came to 9 bases and at J to 2 bases, leaving 4 bases not matched to a gene. Germline CDR1 and CDR2: LNHDA and SQIVND (reference sequence). CDR3 DNA sequence: TGTGCCAGCCAACTAGCGCCCTACAATGAGCAGTTCTTC. Protein: CASQLAPYNEQFF.

The rearrangement uses TRBV11-1 and TRBJ2-3; D possibly corresponds to TRBD2 (6 bases). This CDR3 has 15 residues. With 5 bases removed from V and 1 base from J, the gap between germline ends came to 13 bases. CDR1 and CDR2 (germline): SGHAT, FQDESV (reference sequence). The CDR3 is CASSRTTWRTDTQYF. CDR3 nucleotides: TGTGCCAGCAGCCGGACTACTTGGCGCACAGATACGCAGTATTTT.

Remarks on this clone: At the DNA level, this CDR3 is encoded by other sequences in the same sample as well. The V gene is TRBV7-3, the J gene TRBJ2-1, with 9 bases fitting TRBD2. The CDR3 is 15 residues long. V shed 4 bases, J shed 8 bases, and the junction held 9 bases outside the gene matches. CDR1 and CDR2 (germline): SGHTA, FQGTGA. The CDR3 DNA is TGTGCCAGCAGCTCTACCGGGACTAGCAACGATGAGCAGTTCTTC. It specifies CASSSTGTSNDEQFF. Combining the CDR3 with reference TRBV7-3 and TRBJ2-1 gives the whole variable domain GAGVSQTPSNKVTEKGKYVELRCDPISGHTALYWYRQSLGQGPEFLIYFQGTGAADDSGLPNDRFFAVRPEGSVSTLKIQRTERGDSAVYLCASSSTGTSNDEQFFGPGTRLTVL.

The chain couples TRBV2 to TRBJ2-1; 9 nucleotides match TRBD2. V trimming: 6 bases; J trimming: 8 bases; junction bases outside the gene matches: 11. Per the germline V gene, CDR1 is SNHLY and CDR2 is FYNNEI. This CDR3 spans 15 amino acids. DNA for the CDR3: TGTGCCAGCAGGGTTCCGGGGACTAGCTGGGATGAGCAGTTCTTC. Its protein product is CASRVPGTSWDEQFF.

The V call is TRBV11-2, the J call TRBJ2-5; no clear D. Germline V gene sequence: CDR1 SGHAT, CDR2 FQNNGV. The CDR3 is 15 amino acids. V was shortened by 1 base and J by 0 bases, with 9 bases between the two germline ends. The CDR3 DNA follows: TGTGCCAGCAGCTTAGTTACCGCCTACCAAGAGACCCAGTACTTC. It translates to CASSLVTAYQETQYF.

This clone occurred once. This chain links TRBV4-3 with TRBJ1-1; 9 bases line up with TRBD1. Germline CDR1 is LGHNA and CDR2 is YSLEER. The CDR3 loop spans 13 amino acids. Germline trimming cut 8 bases from V and 6 bases from J; bases unmatched to any gene: 7. The CDR3 DNA reads as TGCGCCAGCGGATGGACAGGGGAGGCTGAAGCTTTCTTT. Translated: CASGWTGEAEAFF.

In DNA, the CDR3 is TGTGCCAGCAGCCAACCGCGACTAGCGGGACAAGAGACCCAGTACTTC. This codes for CASSQPRLAGQETQYF. The rearrangement links TRBV14 to TRBJ2-5; 11 bases match TRBD2. Germline CDR1 and CDR2: SGHDN and FVKESK. V trimming: 2 bases; J trimming: 2 bases; junction bases outside the gene matches: 4. The CDR3 consists of 16 residues.

The J gene is TRBJ2-3, the V gene TRBV11-2; D might be TRBD2 (7 bases). Germline V gene sequence: CDR1 SGHAT, CDR2 FQNNGV. Trimming took 2 bases from V and 6 from J, leaving 18 bases between them. The CDR3 is 16 residues long. CDR3 residues: CASSLRGEGKYDTQYF. The CDR3 nucleotides read TGTGCCAGCAGCTTAAGGGGGGAGGGGAAATATGATACGCAGTATTTT.

The chain recombines TRBV6-1 with TRBJ1-5; 8 bases are a match to TRBD1. The V gene's germline CDR1 is MNHNS and CDR2 SASEGT. This CDR3 comprises 14 residues. The ends lost 10 bases at V and 6 bases at J; junction bases unmatched: 11. The DNA of the CDR3 is TGTGCCACCTCGAGACAGGGGCGGGGTCAGCCCCAGCATTTT. Its protein product is CATSRQGRGQPQHF.

J is TRBJ1-6 and V is TRBV9, with 10 bases matching TRBD1. The CDR3 runs 14 residues. The germline V gene encodes CDR1 SGDLS and CDR2 YYNGEE. J gave up 7 bases and V 4 bases, and 2 bases lay outside the gene matches. CDR3 residues: CASSTGQGNSPLHF. In DNA form, the CDR3 reads TGTGCCAGCAGCACGGGACAGGGGAATTCACCCCTCCACTTT. The full variable domain, its missing parts supplied by reference TRBV9 and TRBJ1-6, is DSGVTQTPKHLITATGQRVTLRCSPRSGDLSVYWYQQSLDQGLQFLIQYYNGEERAKGNILERFSAQQFPDLHSELNLSSLELGDSALYFCASSTGQGNSPLHFGNGTRLTVT.

DNA for the CDR3: TGTGCCACCAGCAGTAGTCGGACTAGCATCTACGAGCAGTACTTC. Translated, it gives CATSSSRTSIYEQYF. The chain recombines TRBV15 with TRBJ2-7; TRBD2 matches 8 bases. Germline CDR1 is LNHNV and CDR2 is YYDKDF (reference sequence). CDR3 length equals 15 residues. V lost 3 bases to trimming and J lost 3 bases; unmatched junction nucleotides: 7.

The chain uses TRBV19 and TRBJ2-7, with D possibly matching TRBD1 (5 bases). Germline CDR1 is LNHDA and CDR2 is SQIVND (reference sequence). The CDR3 covers 12 residues. V dropped 7 bases and J dropped 2 bases, with 9 bases sitting between them. As DNA, the CDR3 is TGTGCCAGTACGGACAATGCCTACGAGCAGTACTTC. This gives the protein CASTDNAYEQYF. Looking up the rest from reference TRBV19 and TRBJ2-7 gives the full variable domain: DGGITQSPKYLFRKEGQNVTLSCEQNLNHDAMYWYRQDPGQGLRLIYYSQIVNDFQKGDIAEGYSVSREKKESFPLTVTSAQKNPTAFYLCASTDNAYEQYFGPGTRLTVT.

The J gene is TRBJ2-2, the V gene TRBV7-8; no firm D call. Trimming shortened V by 1 base and J by 5 bases, and 8 bases separated the two germline ends. Germline CDR1 SGHVS, CDR2 FQNEAQ. This CDR3 comprises 14 residues. The CDR3 spells CASSLVWGTGELFF. In DNA, the CDR3 is TGTGCCAGCAGCTTAGTATGGGGAACCGGGGAGCTGTTTTTT.

The chain recombines TRBV7-9 with TRBJ2-3, with a tentative D call TRBD1 (7 bases). CDR1 SEHNR and CDR2 FQNEAQ come from the germline V gene (reference sequence). V dropped 5 bases and J dropped 3 bases, with 12 bases sitting between them. The CDR3 consists of 14 residues. In DNA form, the CDR3 reads TGTGCCAGCAGCCCCCAGGGGGGTACAGATACGCAGTATTTT. Amino acids: CASSPQGGTDTQYF.

The chain uses TRBV5-6 and TRBJ2-5; 10 bases are shared with TRBD2. With V trimmed by 4 bases and J by 5 bases, 5 bases remained unmatched. CDR1 and CDR2 from the germline V gene are SGHDT and YYEEEE. CDR3 size: 14 residues. This chain's CDR3 is CASSLGTSEETQYF. The CDR3 bases are TGTGCCAGCAGCCTCGGGACTAGCGAGGAGACCCAGTACTTC.

The chain carries TRBV7-8 and TRBJ2-7; TRBD1 matches at 8 bases. The length of the CDR3 is 14 residues. Germline CDR1 and CDR2: SGHVS and FQNEAQ. V shed 5 bases and J 7 bases; nucleotides not matched to a gene: 10. The CDR3 DNA is TGTGCCAGCAGCCCCAGACAGGGGTGGGGGGAGCAGTACTTC. This encodes CASSPRQGWGEQYF.

The chain recombines TRBV2 with TRBJ1-4; 7 bases line up with TRBD1. CDR1 is SNHLY and CDR2 is FYNNEI in the germline V gene. The J segment lost 6 bases and the V segment lost 5 bases, leaving 6 bases of the junction unmatched. The CDR3 is made up of 14 amino acids. CDR3: CASSNRGWDEKLFF. In DNA form, the CDR3 reads TGTGCCAGCAGTAACAGGGGATGGGATGAAAAACTGTTTTTT.

The genes are TRBV23-1 and TRBJ1-2; 10 bases agree with TRBD1. TRBV23-1 is identified as an open reading frame with a role that is uncertain. The CDR3 consists of 18 residues. After removal of 1 base from V and 2 bases from J, the junction contained 10 bases not matched to a gene. CDR3 region: CASSQLEGQGKLNYGYTF. For the CDR3, the DNA is TGCGCCAGCAGTCAATTGGAGGGACAGGGGAAATTGAACTATGGCTACACCTTC.

This clone was detected once. The chain uses TRBV2 and TRBJ1-2; maybe TRBD1 (6 bases). V lost 5 bases to trimming and J lost 2 bases, with 12 bases between them. The CDR3 extends over 14 amino acids. CDR1 SNHLY and CDR2 FYNNEI come from the germline V gene. CDR3 sequence reads: CASSPFDRNYGYTF. The CDR3 nucleotides read TGTGCCAGCAGTCCTTTTGACAGGAACTATGGCTACACCTTC.

V gene TRBV6-6 combines with J gene TRBJ2-5; D unresolved. Germline lookup yields CDR1 MNHNY and CDR2 SVGAGI (reference sequence). The CDR3 length is 15 residues. V dropped 4 bases and J dropped 5 bases, with 17 bases sitting between them. Here the CDR3 reads CASSSRSRPYETQYF. For the CDR3, the DNA is TGTGCCAGCAGTTCCCGATCCCGGCCCTACGAGACCCAGTACTTC.

The chain combines TRBV2 with TRBJ2-7; TRBD2 aligns across 11 bases. V trimming: 5 bases; J trimming: 3 bases; junction bases outside the gene matches: 3. The germline CDR1 and CDR2 sequences are SNHLY and FYNNEI. This CDR3 has 14 residues. In DNA form, the CDR3 reads TGTGCCAGCAGTCCGGGACTAGCGGACTACGAGCAGTACTTC. Its protein product is CASSPGLADYEQYF.

This clone was counted a few times. The chain has TRBV27 and TRBJ2-3, with TRBD2 matching 8 bases. The germline CDR1 and CDR2 sequences are MNHEY and SMNVEV (reference sequence). The CDR3 totals 18 residues. J lost 3 bases, V lost 1 base, and 12 bases had no gene match. This CDR3 reads CASSLYQDGRAGTDTQYF. CDR3 DNA: TGTGCCAGCAGTTTATATCAGGACGGGAGGGCCGGGACAGATACGCAGTATTTT.

The J gene is TRBJ2-7, the V gene TRBV7-6; weak D call: TRBD2 (6 bases). The CDR3 covers 15 residues. V shed 1 base and J shed 4 bases, with 14 bases lying between them. Germline V lookup: CDR1 SGHVS, CDR2 FNYEAQ. CDR3 bases: TGTGCCAGCAGCTTAGGCGGTGGTAGCGGATACGAGCAGTACTTC. This translates into CASSLGGGSGYEQYF.